One and the same sample provided the 9 T cell receptor beta chains below, sequenced in a study of blood T cell repertoires in COVID-19. Libraries were prepared by immunoSEQ multiplex PCR; TCRdb keeps only in-frame clonotypes and omits some of them. The sample yields roughly 220,000 clones, 84% seen once. The sequencing sample was made of peripheral blood. Source of these receptors: a woman aged 55-70 years who had recovered from COVID-19.

V is TRBV30 and J is TRBJ2-2; D call uncertain. The V gene's germline CDR1 is GTSNPN and CDR2 SVGIG (reference sequence). This CDR3 contains 13 residues. The V gene lost 0 bases and the J gene lost 7 bases, with 9 bases spanning the gap. The CDR3 reads CAWSVLSSGELFF. The CDR3 coding sequence is TGTGCCTGGAGTGTACTTTCGAGCGGGGAGCTGTTTTTT.

Of note for this clone: A much larger clone sits a single nucleotide away, making a read error possible. The chain couples TRBV30 to TRBJ2-3; 8 bases are shared with TRBD2. This CDR3 has 15 amino acids. Trimming took 1 base from V and 0 from J; bases not matched to a gene: 3. The germline CDR1 and CDR2 sequences are GTSNPN and SVGIG (reference sequence). Here the CDR3 DNA reads TGTGCCTGGAGTGCCCGGGGGGGGAGCACAGATACGCAGTATTTT. Residues: CAWSARGGSTDTQYF. Looking up the rest from reference TRBV30 and TRBJ2-3 gives the full variable domain: SQTIHQWPATLVQPVGSPLSLECTVEGTSNPNLYWYRQAAGRGLQLLFYSVGIGQISSEVPQNLSASRPQDRQFILSSKKLLLSDSGFYLCAWSARGGSTDTQYFGPGTRLTVL.

V is TRBV6-5 and J is TRBJ1-5; TRBD1 is a possible D gene (5 bases). V shed 2 bases and J shed 2 bases, with 7 bases lying between them. Germline loops: CDR1 MNHEY, CDR2 SVGAGI. This CDR3 spans 14 amino acids. CDR3 region: CASSYRGGNQPQHF. CDR3 DNA: TGTGCCAGCAGTTACAGGGGTGGCAATCAGCCCCAGCATTTT.

The V gene is TRBV5-1, the J gene TRBJ1-5; no reliable D call. V lost 4 bases to trimming and J lost 3 bases, with 8 bases between them. The CDR3 runs to 13 residues. Germline CDR1 reads SGHRS; CDR2 reads YFSETQ. The CDR3 is CASSKSYNQPQHF. As DNA, the CDR3 is TGCGCCAGCAGCAAGAGTTACAATCAGCCCCAGCATTTT.

V usage is TRBV27 and J usage is TRBJ2-7, with 7 bases lining up with TRBD1. Germline V gene data show CDR1 as MNHEY and CDR2 as SMNVEV (reference sequence). J was trimmed by 4 bases and V by 5 bases; bases with no gene match: 8. The CDR3 runs to 14 residues. DNA for the CDR3: TGTGCCAGCAGTACGACAGGGTTAAAGTACGAGCAGTACTTC. This encodes CASSTTGLKYEQYF.

The chain is built from TRBV5-6 and TRBJ1-3; D is unclear. CDR3 length equals 15 residues. CDR1 SGHDT and CDR2 YYEEEE come from the germline V gene. V lost 4 bases and J lost 0, with 11 bases in between. The CDR3 here is CASSPRLNSGNTIYF. The CDR3 nucleotides are TGTGCCAGCAGCCCTAGACTCAACTCTGGAAACACCATATATTTT.

This clone was picked up a small number of times. The V gene is TRBV11-2, the J gene TRBJ1-1, with D unclear. V gave up 1 base and J gave up 3 bases, with 9 bases separating them. CDR1 SGHAT and CDR2 FQNNGV come from the germline V gene. The CDR3 length is 14 residues. CDR3 DNA sequence: TGTGCCAGCAGCTTAGGACCGGGAGACACTGAAGCTTTCTTT. Amino acid sequence: CASSLGPGDTEAFF.

V gene TRBV10-3 combines with J gene TRBJ2-7, with 8 nucleotides matching TRBD1. The CDR3 spans 14 residues. CDR1 ENHRY and CDR2 SYGVKD come from the germline V gene. V lost 8 bases to trimming and J lost 7 bases; unmatched junction nucleotides: 13. The CDR3 bases are TGTGCCATCCGACCGGGACAGGTTTACGAGGAGCAGTACTTC. Translated: CAIRPGQVYEEQYF.

The chain's CDR3 is CASSVGTGEGLNYGYTF. CDR3 nucleotide sequence: TGTGCCAGCAGCGTCGGGACAGGGGAGGGGTTAAACTATGGCTACACCTTC. The chain uses TRBV9 and TRBJ1-2, with 10 bases that match TRBD1. Germline V gene sequence: CDR1 SGDLS, CDR2 YYNGEE. V was pared by 2 bases and J by 2 bases, with 9 bases of the junction left unmatched. The length of the CDR3 is 17 residues.